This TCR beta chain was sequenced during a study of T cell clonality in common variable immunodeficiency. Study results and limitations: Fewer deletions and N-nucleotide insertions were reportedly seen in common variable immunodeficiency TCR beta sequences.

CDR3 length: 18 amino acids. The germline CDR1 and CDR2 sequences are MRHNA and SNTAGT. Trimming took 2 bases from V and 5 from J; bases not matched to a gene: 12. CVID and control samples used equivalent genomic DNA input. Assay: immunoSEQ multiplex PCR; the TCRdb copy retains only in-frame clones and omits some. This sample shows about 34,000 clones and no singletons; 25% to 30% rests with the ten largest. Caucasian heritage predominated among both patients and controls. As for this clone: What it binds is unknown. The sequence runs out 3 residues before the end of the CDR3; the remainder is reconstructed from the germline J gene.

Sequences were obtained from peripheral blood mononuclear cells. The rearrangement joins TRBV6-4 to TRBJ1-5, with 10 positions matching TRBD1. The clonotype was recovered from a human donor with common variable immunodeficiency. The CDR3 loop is CASSDTLSGTGAHQPQHF. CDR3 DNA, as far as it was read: TGTGCCAGCAGTGACACTTTGTCCGGGACAGGGGCCCATCAGCCC.